The 15 T cell receptor beta chains listed next were all sequenced from one sample in a study of shared clonotypes between healthy human individuals. Clones were sequenced by immunoSEQ multiplex PCR, and TCRdb holds only the in-frame ones, with some missing. The sample lists about 2.4 million clones, 90% to 95% occurring once. The material sequenced was naive CD4+ T cells from PBMCs. As to subset: CD45RA+ positively selected. The receptors shown here come from a man between 18 and 35 years old in good health. Some clones in this sample may be carry-over from other donors' samples.

The V and J genes are TRBV7-9 and TRBJ1-2, with TRBD1 matching over 7 bases. Germline loops: CDR1 SEHNR, CDR2 FQNEAQ (reference sequence). The CDR3 has 16 residues. The V and J ends lost 4 bases and 3 bases, in that order; junction bases with no gene match: 11. Here the CDR3 reads CASSSIGTGADYGYTF. The CDR3 nucleotides read TGTGCCAGCAGCTCCATTGGAACAGGGGCAGACTATGGCTACACCTTC.

The J gene is TRBJ2-2, the V gene TRBV28; D possibly corresponds to TRBD1 (5 bases). Looked up from germline, CDR1 is MDHEN and CDR2 is SYDVKM. The CDR3 covers 15 residues. Trimming removed 4 bases from V and 4 bases from J, with 13 bases in between. CDR3: CASSSFPGFTGELFF. The CDR3 bases are TGTGCCAGCAGTTCCTTCCCAGGGTTCACCGGGGAGCTGTTTTTT.

This chain connects TRBV4-1 to TRBJ2-1; unclear D gene. Trimming pared 1 base from V and 1 base from J, leaving 14 bases between. The CDR3 contains 17 residues. CDR1 and CDR2 from the germline V gene are MGHRA and YSYEKL. Here the CDR3 reads CASSQAEAGYSYNEQFF. The DNA for the CDR3 is TGCGCCAGCAGCCAAGCTGAGGCTGGGTATTCCTACAATGAGCAGTTCTTC.

The V gene is TRBV29-1, the J gene TRBJ2-4, with D possibly TRBD2 on 5 matching bases. The germline gives CDR1 SQVTM, CDR2 ANQGSEA. V was trimmed by 0 bases and J by 12 bases, leaving 9 bases between them. This CDR3 is built from 11 residues. The CDR3 DNA reads as TGCAGCGTTGAAGAGTTAGCGAGTCAGTACTTC. It is translated as CSVEELASQYF.

The chain employs TRBV6-1 and TRBJ2-1, with TRBD1 matching over 9 bases. This CDR3 has 15 amino acids. The J segment lost 3 bases and the V segment lost 5 bases, leaving 5 bases of the junction unmatched. Looked up from germline, CDR1 is MNHNS and CDR2 is SASEGT. The CDR3 is CASSWGDRDYNEQFF. Written as DNA, the CDR3 is TGTGCCAGCAGTTGGGGGGACAGGGACTACAATGAGCAGTTCTTC.

As regards this clone: The sample contains more than one DNA sequence encoding this CDR3. The V call is TRBV28, the J call TRBJ2-5; D possibly corresponds to TRBD1 (6 bases). Near its end, the DNA agrees better with TRBJ2-7, so the J call may be wrong. The CDR3 sequence is 14 residues long. Germline V lookup: CDR1 MDHEN, CDR2 SYDVKM. This CDR3 is CASSLQGSSYEQYF. CDR3 coding DNA: TGTGCCAGCAGTTTACAGGGGAGCTCCTACGAGCAGTACTTC.

This clone occurred once. The J gene is TRBJ1-3, the V gene TRBV5-1, with 7 bases fitting TRBD1. The CDR3 sequence is 16 residues long. V shed 4 bases, J shed 0 bases, and the junction held 7 bases outside the gene matches. Per the germline V gene, CDR1 is SGHRS and CDR2 is YFSETQ. The CDR3: CASSTGTANSGNTIYF. Written as DNA, the CDR3 is TGCGCCAGCAGCACCGGGACAGCCAACTCTGGAAACACCATATATTTT.

The rearrangement uses TRBV27 and TRBJ2-1; 7 bases match TRBD1. Germline V gene sequence: CDR1 MNHEY, CDR2 SMNVEV (reference sequence). This CDR3 has 15 amino acids. V was clipped by 4 bases and J by 3 bases; unmatched bases: 6. The CDR3 sequence: CASSSDRVLYNEQFF. CDR3 nucleotide sequence: TGTGCCAGCAGTTCCGACAGGGTTCTCTACAATGAGCAGTTCTTC.

The J gene is TRBJ1-2, the V gene TRBV6-6, with a tentative D call TRBD1 (5 bases). This CDR3 spans 15 amino acids. Trimming took 6 bases from V and 4 from J, leaving 18 bases between them. Germline CDR1 and CDR2: MNHNY and SVGAGI (reference sequence). CDR3 sequence: CASSKGRPGGYGYTF. CDR3 DNA sequence: TGTGCCAGCAGCAAGGGACGCCCCGGGGGCTATGGCTACACCTTC.

In the case of this clone: Other DNA variants within this sample encode the same CDR3. CDR3 in amino acids: CASSLGLAGVDEQFF. CDR3 in DNA: TGCGCCAGCAGCTTGGGACTAGCGGGAGTCGACGAGCAGTTCTTC. V is TRBV5-1 and J is TRBJ2-1, with TRBD2 matching 12 bases. This CDR3 is built from 15 residues. Looked up from germline, CDR1 is SGHRS and CDR2 is YFSETQ. With V trimmed by 0 bases and J by 10 bases, 5 bases remained unmatched.

The chain uses TRBV11-3 and TRBJ1-1; no firm D call. CDR1 and CDR2 (germline): SGHNT, YENEEA. The CDR3 length is 11 residues. The ends were cut back, 4 bases at V and 8 bases at J, with 8 bases in the middle. The chain's CDR3 is CASSYPQEAFF. CDR3 coding DNA: TGTGCCAGCAGCTATCCCCAGGAAGCTTTCTTT.

The chain couples TRBV7-9 to TRBJ2-7; D remains unclear. With 5 bases removed from V and 2 bases from J, the gap between germline ends came to 19 bases. Germline-derived CDR1 and CDR2 are SEHNR and FQNEAQ (reference sequence). The CDR3 has 16 residues. The CDR3 spells CASSRRPPPRTYEQYF. The CDR3 nucleotides read TGTGCCAGCAGCCGAAGGCCCCCTCCCCGTACCTACGAGCAGTACTTC.

This chain connects TRBV7-9 to TRBJ2-1, with TRBD2 matching 8 bases. Germline CDR1 is SEHNR and CDR2 is FQNEAQ (reference sequence). The CDR3 is 17 amino acids. With V trimmed by 4 bases and J by 4 bases, 12 bases remained unmatched. The CDR3 region has the DNA TGTGCCAGCAGCTCCTTGGGGACGGGACTAGGGTACAATGAGCAGTTCTTC. Protein: CASSSLGTGLGYNEQFF.

This clone has a single count. J is TRBJ2-7 and V is TRBV28; the D gene is possibly TRBD1 (6 bases). Germline-derived CDR1 and CDR2 are MDHEN and SYDVKM. V shed 6 bases and J shed 0 bases, with 12 bases lying between them. The CDR3 covers 14 residues. CDR3 sequence (DNA): TGTGCCAGCAGCCCCCGGGACACCTCCTACGAGCAGTACTTC. It translates to CASSPRDTSYEQYF.

This sequence joins TRBV30 and TRBJ2-3, with no clear D. The CDR3 totals 14 residues. V was clipped by 3 bases and J by 1 base, with 11 bases between them. From germline, CDR1 is GTSNPN and CDR2 SVGIG (reference sequence). CDR3 DNA: TGTGCCTGGAGCAGTCAGTCCCGCACAGATACGCAGTATTTT. Amino acid sequence: CAWSSQSRTDTQYF.